These T cell receptor beta chains were read from a single sample in a study of shared clonotypes between healthy human individuals. Libraries were prepared by immunoSEQ multiplex PCR; TCRdb keeps only in-frame clonotypes and omits some of them. Of roughly 2,300,000 clones in the sample, approximately 90% are singletons; the top ten hold around 0.4%. The sample taken for sequencing was naive CD4+ T cells from PBMCs. These receptors came from a man younger than 35 in good health. Some clones in this sample may be carry-over from other donors' samples. CDR3s include the opening cysteine and the closing phenylalanine or tryptophan. The D gene is left open where the match is weak. Clone size is stated in some rows and not others, as once, few, many or a class when expanded.

v_gene	len	j_gene	abundance	d_gene	CDR3nt	CDR3aa
TRBV28	14	TRBJ2-2	NA	TRBD1	TGTGCCAGCAAAATCCCAGGGGGCGGTGGGGAGCTGTTTTTT	CASKIPGGGGELFF
TRBV7-8	15	TRBJ2-7	NA	TRBD1	TGTGCCAGCAGCTTACGGGAACAGGGGCTCTACGAGCAGTACTTC	CASSLREQGLYEQYF
TRBV19	11	TRBJ2-3	NA	NA	TGTGCCAGGTTCGGAAAGGATACGCAGTATTTT	CARFGKDTQYF
TRBV5-1	15	TRBJ2-7	NA	TRBD1	TGCGCCAGCAGCCCGGGACAGGGTTTAACCTACGAGCAGTACTTC	CASSPGQGLTYEQYF
TRBV6-4	17	TRBJ2-6	NA	NA	TGTGCCAGCAGTGACCCCCTCGGCGCTGGTGGGGCCAACGTCCTGACTTTC	CASSDPLGAGGANVLTF
TRBV28	13	TRBJ1-2	NA	NA	TGTGCCAGCAGTTCTGGACAGTTCTATGGCTACACCTTC	CASSSGQFYGYTF
TRBV27	13	TRBJ2-3	NA	NA	TGTGCCAGTAGCGGAGATAACACAGATACGCAGTATTTT	CASSGDNTDTQYF
TRBV27	17	TRBJ2-6	NA	NA	TGTGCCAGCAGTACTCGGGGCCTTAGCTCTGGGGCCAACGTCCTGACTTTC	CASSTRGLSSGANVLTF
TRBV5-1	14	TRBJ1-2	NA	NA	TGCGCCAGCAGCTGGTCGCCTTCCAACTATGGCTACACCTTC	CASSWSPSNYGYTF
TRBV7-2	14	TRBJ1-2	NA	TRBD1	TGTGCCAGCAGCTTAGGCGGACAGGGCTATGGCTACACCTTC	CASSLGGQGYGYTF
TRBV5-1	12	TRBJ2-7	NA	NA	TGCGCCAGCAGCTCTTACTCCTACGAGCAGTACTTC	CASSSYSYEQYF
TRBV11-2	17	TRBJ1-2	NA	TRBD1	TGTGCCAGCAGCTTAGTAATAGGGGGCCCTCTCTACTATGGCTACACCTTC	CASSLVIGGPLYYGYTF
TRBV18	15	TRBJ2-1	NA	TRBD2	TGTGCCAGCTCACCTAGCGGGAGGGCCATTCGTGAGCAGTTCTTC	CASSPSGRAIREQFF
TRBV7-9	13	TRBJ2-5	NA	NA	TGTGCCAGCAGCCCGCTTCGGGGGGAGACCCAGTACTTC	CASSPLRGETQYF
TRBV28	16	TRBJ2-1	NA	TRBD2	TGTGCCAGCAGTTTAATCGGCGGGAGGGCCGAAGGTGAGCAGTTCTTC	CASSLIGGRAEGEQFF
TRBV28	11	TRBJ2-7	NA	NA	TGTGCCAGCAGTTCGACGGGTGAGCAGTACTTC	CASSSTGEQYF
TRBV29-1	15	TRBJ2-5	once	TRBD1	TGCAGCGTTCCAAGGGGGACAGGGGTGGTAGAGACCCAGTACTTC	CSVPRGTGVVETQYF
TRBV2	13	TRBJ2-1	NA	NA	TGTGCCAGCAGTGTGGGAGCGGACAATGAGCAGTTCTTC	CASSVGADNEQFF
TRBV5-1	14	TRBJ1-5	NA	NA	TGCGCCAGCAGCTTGGGACAGCGCAATCAGCCCCAGCATTTT	CASSLGQRNQPQHF
TRBV7-2	13	TRBJ1-1	once	TRBD1	TGTGCCACAGGACAGGGGGCGAACACTGAAGCTTTCTTT	CATGQGANTEAFF
TRBV4-1	16	TRBJ2-7	NA	TRBD1	TGCGCCAGCAGCCAAGATCGGGACAGGGTCTCCTACGAGCAGTACTTC	CASSQDRDRVSYEQYF
TRBV9	15	TRBJ1-2	NA	NA	TGTGCCAGCAGCGAGACCCTAAGGGTAGGCTATGGCTACACCTTC	CASSETLRVGYGYTF
TRBV2	14	TRBJ2-5	NA	TRBD1	TGTGCCAGCAGCCCCAGGACAGGGTCGGAGACCCAGTACTTC	CASSPRTGSETQYF
TRBV21-1	16	TRBJ2-7	NA	NA	TGTGCCAGCACCCTATCGTACTGCGACGGGTCCTACGAGCAGTACTTC	CASTLSYCDGSYEQYF
TRBV6-1	14	TRBJ1-2	NA	NA	TGTGCCAGCAGTCTAGCCGTACAGCTCTATGGCTACACCTTC	CASSLAVQLYGYTF
TRBV9	16	TRBJ2-2	NA	TRBD2	TGTGCCAGCAGCGGACTTCTAGCGGGAGGGATCGGGGAGCTGTTTTTT	CASSGLLAGGIGELFF
TRBV27	13	TRBJ2-3	NA	NA	TGTGCCAGCAGTTTAACCTTCACAGATACGCAGTATTTT	CASSLTFTDTQYF
TRBV4-1	16	TRBJ2-7	NA	TRBD2	TGCGCCAGCAGCCAACACCCTAGCGGGAGTTACTACGAGCAGTACTTC	CASSQHPSGSYYEQYF
TRBV29-1	14	TRBJ1-3	NA	TRBD1	TGCAGCGTAAATACAGGGGGCTCTGGAAACACCATATATTTT	CSVNTGGSGNTIYF
TRBV19	13	TRBJ1-3	NA	NA	TGTGCCAGTACCCAAGTGACTGGAAACACCATATATTTT	CASTQVTGNTIYF
TRBV30	13	TRBJ2-7	NA	NA	TGTGCCTGGAGTGTAAATAGGGGTTACGAGCAGTACTTC	CAWSVNRGYEQYF
TRBV19	16	TRBJ2-3	NA	TRBD2	TGTGCCAGTACCCCTCGGGCGGGAGTCGGCACAGATACGCAGTATTTT	CASTPRAGVGTDTQYF
TRBV4-1	15	TRBJ2-1	NA	NA	TGCGCCAGCAGCCAACTCTATATTACAGCAGGTGAGCAGTTCTTC	CASSQLYITAGEQFF
TRBV2	15	TRBJ1-5	once	NA	TGTGCCAGCAGTGACGCGGGTCTCCGGGAACAGCCCCAGCATTTT	CASSDAGLREQPQHF
TRBV6-5	14	TRBJ1-5	NA	NA	TGTGCCAGCATGTCGCGATATAGCAATCAGCCCCAGCATTTT	CASMSRYSNQPQHF
TRBV27	15	TRBJ2-3	NA	NA	TGTGCCAGCACTTCGCGGAGCATAGGCACAGATACGCAGTATTTT	CASTSRSIGTDTQYF
TRBV5-6	15	TRBJ2-2	NA	TRBD1	TGTGCCAGCAGCATTTCGGGACAGGGCACCGGGGAGCTGTTTTTT	CASSISGQGTGELFF
TRBV30	11	TRBJ2-3	NA	NA	TGTGCCTGGAGCTACACAGATACGCAGTATTTT	CAWSYTDTQYF
TRBV4-3	13	TRBJ2-1	NA	NA	TGCGCCAGCAGCCAAGAGCGTCGAGATGAGCAGTTCTTC	CASSQERRDEQFF
TRBV28	15	TRBJ2-1	NA	NA	TGTGCCAGCAGTTTGGTGGGCCTGGGGGCAAATGAGCAGTTCTTC	CASSLVGLGANEQFF
TRBV18	14	TRBJ2-7	NA	NA	TGTGCCAGCTCAGTAGACAGAAGTTCCTACGAGCAGTACTTC	CASSVDRSSYEQYF
TRBV28	14	TRBJ2-7	NA	NA	TGTGCCAGCAGTTTACAGGGGTCTTCCTACGAGCAGTACTTC	CASSLQGSSYEQYF
TRBV13	15	TRBJ1-2	NA	TRBD1	TGTGCCAGCAGCTTACTGTCCGACAGGGTGTATGGCTACACCTTC	CASSLLSDRVYGYTF
TRBV18	16	TRBJ1-4	NA	NA	TGTGCCAGCTCACCGGGGGGACGCGGGGGCTCGGAAAAACTGTTTTTT	CASSPGGRGGSEKLFF
TRBV7-2	15	TRBJ2-5	NA	TRBD1	TGTGCCAGCAGCTTAGTCGGGACAGTACAAGAGACCCAGTACTTC	CASSLVGTVQETQYF
TRBV6-1	13	TRBJ1-2	once	TRBD1	TGTGCCAGCCGCCCCGGGACAGGGTATGGCTACACCTTC	CASRPGTGYGYTF
TRBV2	14	TRBJ2-1	NA	TRBD2	TGTGCCAGCAAGGCTAGCGGATCCTACAATGAGCAGTTCTTC	CASKASGSYNEQFF
TRBV28	14	TRBJ2-3	NA	NA	TGTGCCAGCAGTCCTTTCGGAAGCACAGATACGCAGTATTTT	CASSPFGSTDTQYF
TRBV12-5	13	TRBJ1-5	NA	NA	TGTGCTAGTGGTTTGGAGCACGATCAGCCCCAGCATTTT	CASGLEHDQPQHF
TRBV2	13	TRBJ2-7	NA	TRBD1	TGTGCCAGCAGCCTCAGGGGGACCTCCGAGCAGTACTTC	CASSLRGTSEQYF
TRBV11-2	15	TRBJ2-2	NA	NA	TGTGCCAGCAGCTTAGCCTCGCGCCGCGGGGGGGAGCTGTTTTTT	CASSLASRRGGELFF
TRBV11-2	12	TRBJ2-3	NA	NA	TGTGCCAGCAGCGTAGATACAGATACGCAGTATTTT	CASSVDTDTQYF
TRBV7-9	13	TRBJ2-3	once	NA	TGTGCCAGCGGGGCGAGGCGCACAGATACGCAGTATTTT	CASGARRTDTQYF